Below are 24 T cell receptor beta chains sequenced from a single sample in a study of shared clonotypes between healthy human individuals (dated by TCRdb to the early 2020s). The protocol used for the library was the immunoSEQ multiplex PCR assay. The source is immuneACCESS, and TCRdb retained only in-frame sequences with V and J called. Part of the clones is not carried over; for the studies checked, unresolved V genes explain less than half of this, and the remainder is unexplained. This sample has 2.3 million or so clones in its table, and approximately 93% of those were observed once. Around 0.4% of the sample belongs to the ten largest clones. Sequencing was done on a sample of naive CD4+ T cells from PBMCs. Sample cell subset or site, as interpreted from the label and publication: CD45RA+ positively selected. The receptors stem from a man aged 18 to 29 in good health. Some clones in this sample may be carry-over from other donors' samples.

The V gene is TRBV5-5, the J gene TRBJ2-7, with TRBD1 identical over 9 bases. Germline V CDR1 and CDR2: SGHKS, YYEKEE (reference sequence). This CDR3 is 14 amino acids long. V shed 4 bases and J 4 bases; nucleotides not matched to a gene: 6. The CDR3 protein is CASSTGQGRYEQYF. The CDR3 coding sequence is TGTGCCAGCAGCACCGGACAGGGGAGGTACGAGCAGTACTTC.

The chain couples TRBV5-1 to TRBJ2-5; D gene uncertain. The CDR3 spans 14 residues. Trimming stripped 0 bases from V and 5 bases from J, with 11 bases between. The germline V gene has CDR1 SGHRS and CDR2 YFSETQ. The CDR3 here is CASSLVVGPETQYF. In DNA form, the CDR3 reads TGCGCCAGCAGCTTGGTTGTAGGGCCGGAGACCCAGTACTTC.

The V call is TRBV11-2, the J call TRBJ2-3; 10 nucleotides line up with TRBD2. The trim removed 4 bases at V and 6 bases at J, leaving 10 bases unmatched. Germline V gene data show CDR1 as SGHAT and CDR2 as FQNNGV. The CDR3 loop spans 16 amino acids. The CDR3 loop reads CASSYLGLAWTDTQYF. The DNA for the CDR3 is TGTGCCAGCAGCTACTTGGGACTAGCGTGGACGGATACGCAGTATTTT.

The chain combines TRBV18 with TRBJ2-1; no clear D. The CDR3 is 15 amino acids. The V and J ends lost 3 bases and 2 bases respectively, with 11 bases between them. Germline CDR1 is KGHSH and CDR2 is LQKENI. The CDR3 DNA reads TGTGCCAGCTCACCCAGGACCGTAACCTACAATGAGCAGTTCTTC. Amino acids: CASSPRTVTYNEQFF. Complete variable domain (other parts from reference TRBV18 and TRBJ2-1): NAGVMQNPRHLVRRRGQEARLRCSPMKGHSHVYWYRQLPEEGLKFMVYLQKENIIDESGMPKERFSAEFPKEGPSILRIQQVVRGDSAAYFCASSPRTVTYNEQFFGPGTRLTVL.

The chain combines TRBV7-3 with TRBJ2-1, with D unresolved. In germline, CDR1 is SGHTA, CDR2 FQGTGA. The CDR3 is 14 amino acids. Trimming took off 5 bases at V and 7 bases at J, with 15 bases between the two ends. The CDR3 DNA follows: TGTGCCAGCAGCCCGTCGGCACATCAGAATGAGCAGTTCTTC. This translates into CASSPSAHQNEQFF.

V usage is TRBV9 and J usage is TRBJ2-5; D is unclear. The CDR3 spans 12 residues. Germline assignment: CDR1 SGDLS and CDR2 YYNGEE. Trimming took off 3 bases at V and 3 bases at J, with 6 bases between the two ends. This CDR3 reads CASSGSKETQYF. The DNA of the CDR3 is TGTGCCAGCAGCGGGAGCAAAGAGACCCAGTACTTC.

The CDR3 spells CASSEAPKGDTQYF. As DNA, the CDR3 is TGTGCCAGCAGTGAAGCGCCTAAGGGAGATACGCAGTATTTT. The rearrangement links TRBV2 to TRBJ2-3; D gene ambiguous. Germline-derived CDR1 and CDR2 are SNHLY and FYNNEI. Deletions cut 0 bases from V and 5 bases from J, with 9 bases between. The CDR3 sequence is 14 residues long.

The chain recombines TRBV27 with TRBJ2-6; tentatively, D is TRBD1 (6 bases). With 6 bases removed from V and 2 bases from J, the gap between germline ends came to 14 bases. The germline CDR1 and CDR2 sequences are MNHEY and SMNVEV (reference sequence). This CDR3 comprises 16 residues. CDR3 coding DNA: TGTGCCAGCAGGCGACAGGATTTGACTGGGGCCAACGTCCTGACTTTC. Amino acids: CASRRQDLTGANVLTF.

The chain carries TRBV6-5 and TRBJ1-3; D gene ambiguous. There are 12 residues in the CDR3. Germline V CDR1 and CDR2: MNHEY, SVGAGI. The V and J ends lost 6 bases and 7 bases respectively, with 10 bases between them. In DNA, the CDR3 is TGTGCCAGCAGCACCCGCGGGAACACCATATATTTT. As protein: CASSTRGNTIYF.

This chain connects TRBV6-1 to TRBJ2-7; 7 bases are a match to TRBD1. V lost 1 base to trimming and J lost 3 bases; unmatched junction nucleotides: 6. From germline, CDR1 is MNHNS and CDR2 SASEGT. There are 15 residues in the CDR3. The DNA for the CDR3 is TGTGCCAGCAGTGAAGTGTACCGGGACAGCTACGAGCAGTACTTC. Translation gives CASSEVYRDSYEQYF.

The chain combines TRBV23-1 with TRBJ2-7; D may be TRBD2 (5 bases). TRBV23-1 is reported as an ORF; its role is uncertain. Trimming took off 11 bases at V and 6 bases at J, with 11 bases between the two ends. The CDR3 length is 10 residues. The CDR3 sequence is CAPGRSEQYF. The CDR3 DNA reads as TGCGCCCCTGGGAGAAGCGAGCAGTACTTC.

Only a few counts were recorded for this clone. CDR3 coding DNA: TGTGCCAGCCTCCTGGGATCCATGAACACTGAAGCTTTCTTT. Translating gives CASLLGSMNTEAFF. This rearrangement joins TRBV28 to TRBJ1-1; D unresolved. The CDR3 has 14 amino acids. Germline V gene data show CDR1 as MDHEN and CDR2 as SYDVKM. Trimming cost V 8 bases and J 0 bases, with 13 bases left between them.

The chain couples TRBV27 to TRBJ2-4; tentative D call: TRBD1 (6 bases). The V end was cut by 2 bases, the J end by 6 bases, with 17 bases between. The V gene's germline CDR1 is MNHEY and CDR2 SMNVEV (reference sequence). This CDR3 has 16 amino acids. The CDR3 DNA sequence: TGTGCCAGCAGTTTAAAGCCAGGGGAGTTTTTAAACATTCAGTACTTC. This translates into CASSLKPGEFLNIQYF.

This clone was recorded once. CDR3 amino acids: CASSPNGGIGAAPNTEAFF. As DNA, the CDR3 is TGTGCCAGCAGCCCAAATGGAGGGATTGGGGCGGCACCGAACACTGAAGCTTTCTTT. The chain has TRBV9 and TRBJ1-1; D perhaps matches TRBD1 (5 bases). This CDR3 comprises 19 residues. Trimming took 4 bases from V and 1 from J, leaving 26 bases between them. The V gene's germline CDR1 is SGDLS and CDR2 YYNGEE.

V is TRBV28 and J is TRBJ1-5; D possibly corresponds to TRBD1 (5 bases). Trimming pared 7 bases from V and 0 bases from J, leaving 19 bases between. Germline CDR1 is MDHEN and CDR2 is SYDVKM. This CDR3 comprises 17 residues. The CDR3 is CASKMTTWGDSNQPQHF. The CDR3 coding sequence is TGTGCCAGCAAAATGACAACTTGGGGGGATAGCAATCAGCCCCAGCATTTT.

The genes are TRBV19 and TRBJ2-3; D is undetermined. The V gene lost 4 bases and the J gene lost 3 bases, with 14 bases spanning the gap. CDR1 is LNHDA and CDR2 is SQIVND in the germline V gene (reference sequence). This CDR3 has 15 amino acids. The CDR3 DNA is TGTGCCAGTAGTAACGCACTGGCCGGAACAGATACGCAGTATTTT. The encoded protein is CASSNALAGTDTQYF.

This chain uses TRBV28 with TRBJ1-5; 7 nucleotides agree with TRBD1. The CDR3 loop spans 15 amino acids. The germline CDR1 and CDR2 sequences are MDHEN and SYDVKM. After removal of 5 bases from V and 4 bases from J, the junction contained 8 bases not matched to a gene. DNA of the CDR3: TGTGCCAGCAGTCCCACAGGGGTAGCAAATCAGCCCCAGCATTTT. Translating it yields CASSPTGVANQPQHF.

This chain connects TRBV9 to TRBJ2-7; either TRBD1 or TRBD2 may supply D (5 bases each). V lost 4 bases and J 0 bases, leaving 17 bases between the germline ends. CDR3 size: 16 residues. Germline V gives CDR1 SGDLS, CDR2 YYNGEE. The CDR3 spells CASSPDGDASSYEQYF. DNA of the CDR3: TGTGCCAGCAGCCCCGATGGGGACGCAAGCTCCTACGAGCAGTACTTC.

CDR3 protein: CASSDGRNEQFF. The DNA of the CDR3 is TGTGCCAGCAGTGACGGTCGCAATGAGCAGTTCTTC. This chain uses TRBV6-5 with TRBJ2-1, with unresolved D. Trimming pared 5 bases from V and 6 bases from J, leaving 8 bases between. The CDR3 length is 12 residues. From germline, CDR1 is MNHEY and CDR2 SVGAGI.

The gene calls are TRBV19 and TRBJ2-2, with TRBD2 matching over 15 bases. Germline V CDR1 and CDR2: LNHDA, SQIVND (reference sequence). The ends lost 5 bases at V and 2 bases at J; junction bases unmatched: 6. CDR3 length: 18 residues. The CDR3 region is CASSSRTSGRVNTGELFF. CDR3 DNA sequence: TGTGCCAGTAGTTCCCGGACTAGCGGGAGGGTTAACACCGGGGAGCTGTTTTTT. Filled out from reference TRBV19 and TRBJ2-2, the complete variable domain reads DGGITQSPKYLFRKEGQNVTLSCEQNLNHDAMYWYRQDPGQGLRLIYYSQIVNDFQKGDIAEGYSVSREKKESFPLTVTSAQKNPTAFYLCASSSRTSGRVNTGELFFGEGSRLTVL.

The genes are TRBV6-5 and TRBJ2-3, with 8 bases matching TRBD2. The CDR3 totals 15 residues. CDR1 MNHEY and CDR2 SVGAGI come from the germline V gene. After removal of 0 bases from V and 6 bases from J, the junction contained 5 bases not matched to a gene. The CDR3 coding sequence is TGTGCCAGCAGTTACTCAGCGGGAGCTGGGGATACGCAGTATTTT. It is translated as CASSYSAGAGDTQYF.

This clone occurred a few times. In the same sample, other DNA sequences code for this CDR3. CDR3 amino acids: CASSQGQNYGYTF. The CDR3 DNA reads TGTGCCAGCTCGCAGGGACAGAACTATGGCTACACCTTC. This chain connects TRBV18 to TRBJ1-2; 7 nucleotides line up with TRBD1. V was pared by 6 bases and J by 2 bases, with 3 bases of the junction left unmatched. Germline loops: CDR1 KGHSH, CDR2 LQKENI. The CDR3 totals 13 residues.

CDR3 bases: TGCGCCAGCAGCCAAGTTCCCCCCAGCTCTGGAAACACCATATATTTT. The encoded protein is CASSQVPPSSGNTIYF. This chain connects TRBV4-3 to TRBJ1-3; D call uncertain. The CDR3 runs to 16 residues. Between the trimmed V and J ends, which lost 1 base and 0 bases, there was a span of 10 bases. CDR1 and CDR2 from the germline V gene are LGHNA and YSLEER.

This rearrangement joins TRBV2 to TRBJ1-1, with D possibly matching TRBD1 (5 bases). The CDR3 runs 16 residues. Germline values: CDR1 SNHLY, CDR2 FYNNEI. V lost 6 bases and J 0 bases, leaving 17 bases between the germline ends. This CDR3 is CASSRRWGGMNTEAFF. DNA of the CDR3: TGTGCCAGCAGCCGACGATGGGGCGGAATGAACACTGAAGCTTTCTTT.